Sequencing of this T cell receptor beta chain was carried out in a study of OX40 agonist ivuxolimab in advanced cancers. Describing the broader study: Ivuxolimab was an agonistic, fully human IgG2 monoclonal antibody directed against OX40 (CD134), a costimulatory receptor. Intravenous ivuxolimab was administered to patients every 2 weeks at six dose levels: 0.01, 0.1, 0.3, 1.5, 3 and 10 mg/kg. Of the approximately 50 patients in dose escalation, some 19 had hepatocellular carcinoma, about 15 had melanoma, 9 had renal cell carcinoma and 9 had head and neck cancer. In the dose-escalation cohort, 65% to 85% of patients were male, and the mean age was 60 years with a range of about 20 to 80. Patients were allowed to have had prior anti-PD-1, anti-PD-L1 or anti-CTLA-4 therapy, and approximately 37% of the dose-escalation patients had been treated with checkpoint inhibitors. Partial responses were achieved by three dose-escalation patients, of whom one had hepatocellular carcinoma and two had cutaneous melanoma. Peripheral TCRbeta sequencing aimed to test whether ivuxolimab altered TCR sequence diversity and caused clonal T-cell expansion. The paper reports the monotherapy dose-escalation portion (N = 52 patients) of the phase I ivuxolimab trial. Beyond this particular receptor, the publication reports: After ivuxolimab, CD8+ T cells had more expanded clones than CD4+ T cells on average. Low levels of normalized T-cell clonal expansion were also seen in some patients who did not respond. Clonal expansion of both CD4+ and CD8+ blood T cells was observed from baseline to week 6 at doses 0.1 to 3.0 mg/kg. The antigen specificity of the peripheral T cells that underwent clonal expansion was not determined. In the 0.1-3.0 mg/kg groups, partial responders were among the patients with the lowest normalized peripheral clonal expansion, particularly in CD8+ T cells.

Patients with a history of autoimmune disease or receiving systemic immunosuppression were excluded from the trial. Peripheral blood for TCR sequencing was collected from all dose cohorts at baseline, on cycle 4 day 1, and on cycle 7 day 1. The samples were drawn from a first-in-human, open-label, multicenter phase I dose-escalation trial of ivuxolimab. Adults with locally advanced or metastatic melanoma, renal cell, hepatocellular, or head and neck squamous cell carcinoma were enrolled in the trial. Before TCR sequencing, CD4+ T cells and CD8+ T cells were sorted from peripheral blood as separate populations. Including cysteine and phenylalanine, the CDR3 has 16 amino acids. Just CDR3 DNA is preserved here, 48 bases in frame from base 1. The germline V gene supplies CDR1 LGHNA and CDR2 YNFKEQ. V ends up 4 bases short and J 5 bases short, with an unmatched junction base count of 11. A note on this clone: Its antigen remains undetermined. Nothing much larger sits one base from this clone, and base qualities are not available.

Genomic DNA was extracted from sorted cells for sequencing of the TCRbeta CDR3 region. The immunoSEQ Assay was used for sequencing of TCRbeta CDR3 regions. TCRdb retrieved this table from immuneACCESS and kept in-frame rearrangements only. Not all clones are present; in checked studies, unresolved V genes account for under half, and no reason is known for the remainder. Counted in this sample were about 77,000 clones; about 85% of them appeared once. The top ten clones comprise 3.5% to 6% of the sample. The material sequenced was CD4+ or CD8+ T cells sorted from blood, taken in a trial of the OX40 agonist ivuxolimab. The chain is encoded by TRBV4-2 joined to TRBJ2-1; TRBD2 fits 7 bases in the junction. The source is an adult with an advanced solid tumor such as melanoma, head and neck, liver or kidney cancer. The sequence in DNA is TGTGCCAGCAGCCGAGTGCTAGCGGAGGATAACAATGAGCAGTTCTTC. Translated, it gives CASSRVLAEDNNEQFF.